This entry is about one TCR beta chain. Its specificity is not known. This sample is drawn from a study of T cells in narcolepsy. V lost 1 base to trimming and J lost 7 bases, with 14 bases between them. Per germline, CDR1 SGHNT and CDR2 YYREEE (reference sequence). The CDR3 spans 14 residues. Study observations and caveats: No autoreactive T cell clone sequences appeared in some memory CD4+ repertoires.

Data came from immunoSEQ multiplex PCR; TCRdb stores just in-frame clones and leaves some out. The sample consists of 32,000 or so clones, about four fifths of them appearing once. Sequencing used CD45RA- memory CD4+ T cells from PBMCs. The chain employs TRBV5-4 and TRBJ1-2; possibly TRBD1 for D (5 bases). This TCR was recovered from a human donor with narcolepsy. This CDR3 reads CASSLWPGLLGYTF. Written as DNA, the CDR3 is TGTGCCAGCAGCTTGTGGCCAGGGCTTCTTGGCTACACCTTC. Full variable domain (outside the CDR3, taken from reference TRBV5-4 and TRBJ1-2): ETGVTQSPTHLIKTRGQQVTLRCSSQSGHNTVSWYQQALGQGPQFIFQYYREEENGRGNFPPRFSGLQFPNYSSELNVNALELDDSALYLCASSLWPGLLGYTFGSGTRLTVV.